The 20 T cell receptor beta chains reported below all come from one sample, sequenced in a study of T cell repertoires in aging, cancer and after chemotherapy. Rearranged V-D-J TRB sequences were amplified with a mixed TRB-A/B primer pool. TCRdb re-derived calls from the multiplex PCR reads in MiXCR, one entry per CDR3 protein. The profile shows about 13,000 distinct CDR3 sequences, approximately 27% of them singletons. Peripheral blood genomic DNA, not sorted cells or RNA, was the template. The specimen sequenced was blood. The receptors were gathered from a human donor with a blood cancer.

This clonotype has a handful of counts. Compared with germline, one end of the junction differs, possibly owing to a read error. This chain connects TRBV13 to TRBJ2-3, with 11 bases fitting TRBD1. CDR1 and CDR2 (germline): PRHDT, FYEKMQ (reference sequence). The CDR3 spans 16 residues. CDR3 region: CASSIGQGARADTQYF. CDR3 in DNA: TGTGCCAGCAGCATAGGACAGGGGGCGAGGGCAGATACGCAGTATTTT.

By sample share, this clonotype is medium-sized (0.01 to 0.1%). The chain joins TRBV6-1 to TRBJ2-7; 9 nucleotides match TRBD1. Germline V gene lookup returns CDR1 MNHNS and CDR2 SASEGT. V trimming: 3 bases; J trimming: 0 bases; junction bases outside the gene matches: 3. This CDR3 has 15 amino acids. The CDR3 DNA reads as TGTGCCAGCAGTGATGCGACAGGGGGCTCCTACGAGCAGTACTTC. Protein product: CASSDATGGSYEQYF.

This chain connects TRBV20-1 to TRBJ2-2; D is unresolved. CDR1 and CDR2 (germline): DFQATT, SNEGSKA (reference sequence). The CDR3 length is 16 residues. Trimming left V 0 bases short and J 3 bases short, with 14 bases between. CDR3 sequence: CSARDQDGLDTGELFF. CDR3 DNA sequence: TGCAGTGCTAGAGATCAGGATGGGCTGGACACCGGGGAGCTGTTTTTT.

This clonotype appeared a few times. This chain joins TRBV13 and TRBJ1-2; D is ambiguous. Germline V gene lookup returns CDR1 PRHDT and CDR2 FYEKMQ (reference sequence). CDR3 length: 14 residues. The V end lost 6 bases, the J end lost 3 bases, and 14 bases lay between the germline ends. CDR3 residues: CASSLFGIDYGYTF. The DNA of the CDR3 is TGTGCCAGCAGTTTGTTCGGGATTGACTATGGCTACACCTTC.

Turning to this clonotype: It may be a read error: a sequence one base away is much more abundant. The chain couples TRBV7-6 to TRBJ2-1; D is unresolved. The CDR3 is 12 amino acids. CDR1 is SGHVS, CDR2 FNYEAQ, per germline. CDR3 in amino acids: CTSSRSPNEQFF. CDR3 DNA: TGTACCAGCAGCCGTTCCCCTAATGAGCAGTTCTTC.

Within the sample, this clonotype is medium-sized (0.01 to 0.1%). The chain's CDR3 is CATSRVLGGTSDHNEQFF. In nucleotides, the CDR3 is TGTGCCACCAGCAGAGTCCTAGGCGGGACTAGCGATCACAATGAGCAGTTCTTC. The chain couples TRBV15 to TRBJ2-1, with TRBD2 matching 10 bases. J lost 5 bases, V lost 1 base, and 11 bases had no gene match. This CDR3 spans 18 amino acids. Germline lookup yields CDR1 LNHNV and CDR2 YYDKDF (reference sequence).

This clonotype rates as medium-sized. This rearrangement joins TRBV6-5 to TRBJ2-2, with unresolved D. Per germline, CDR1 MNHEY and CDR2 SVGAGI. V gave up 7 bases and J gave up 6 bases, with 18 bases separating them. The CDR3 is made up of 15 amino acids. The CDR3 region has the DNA TGTGCCAGCACCACGCTACCGGGCAGTCCCGGGGAGCTGTTTTTT. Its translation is CASTTLPGSPGELFF.

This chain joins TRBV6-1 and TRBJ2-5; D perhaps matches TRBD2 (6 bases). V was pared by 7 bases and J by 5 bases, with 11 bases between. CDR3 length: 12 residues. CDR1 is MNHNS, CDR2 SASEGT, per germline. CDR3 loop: CASKQAGETQYF. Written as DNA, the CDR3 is TGTGCCAGCAAGCAGGCGGGGGAGACCCAGTACTTC.

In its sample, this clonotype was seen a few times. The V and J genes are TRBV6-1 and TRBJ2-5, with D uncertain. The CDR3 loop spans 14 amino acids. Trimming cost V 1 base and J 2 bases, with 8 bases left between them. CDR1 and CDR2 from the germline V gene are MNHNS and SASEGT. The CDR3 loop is CASSEVGSQETQYF. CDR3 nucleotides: TGTGCCAGCAGTGAAGTGGGATCTCAAGAGACCCAGTACTTC.

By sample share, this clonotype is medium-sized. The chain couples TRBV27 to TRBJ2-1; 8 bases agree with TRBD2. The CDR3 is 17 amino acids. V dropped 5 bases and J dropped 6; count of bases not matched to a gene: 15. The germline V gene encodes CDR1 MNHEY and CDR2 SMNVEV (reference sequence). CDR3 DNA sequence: TGTGCCAGCAGTCTCCTGACAGCGGGAGCACACGGCAATGAGCAGTTCTTC. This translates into CASSLLTAGAHGNEQFF.

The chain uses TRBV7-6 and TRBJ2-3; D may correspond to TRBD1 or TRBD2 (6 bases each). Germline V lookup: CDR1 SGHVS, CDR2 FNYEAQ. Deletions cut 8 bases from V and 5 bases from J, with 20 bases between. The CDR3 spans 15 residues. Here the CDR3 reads CASRPGGDKRDTQYF. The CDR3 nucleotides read TGTGCCAGCCGGCCGGGCGGGGACAAAAGAGATACGCAGTATTTT.

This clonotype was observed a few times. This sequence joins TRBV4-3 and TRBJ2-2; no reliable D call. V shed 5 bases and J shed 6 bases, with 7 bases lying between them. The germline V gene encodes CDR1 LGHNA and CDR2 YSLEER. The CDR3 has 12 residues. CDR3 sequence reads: CASSDVPGELFF. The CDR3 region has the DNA TGCGCCAGCAGCGATGTTCCCGGGGAGCTGTTTTTT.

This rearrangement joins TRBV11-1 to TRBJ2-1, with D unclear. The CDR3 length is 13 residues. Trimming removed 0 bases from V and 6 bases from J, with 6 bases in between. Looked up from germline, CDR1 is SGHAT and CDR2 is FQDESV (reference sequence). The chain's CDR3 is CASSLAPANEQFF. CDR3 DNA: TGTGCCAGCAGCTTAGCTCCAGCCAATGAGCAGTTCTTC.

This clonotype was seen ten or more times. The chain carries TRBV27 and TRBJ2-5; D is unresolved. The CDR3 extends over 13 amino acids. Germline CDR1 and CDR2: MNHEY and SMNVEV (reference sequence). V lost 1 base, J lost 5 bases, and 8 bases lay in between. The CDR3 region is CASSLFGKETQYF. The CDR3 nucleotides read TGTGCCAGCAGTTTATTTGGGAAGGAGACCCAGTACTTC.

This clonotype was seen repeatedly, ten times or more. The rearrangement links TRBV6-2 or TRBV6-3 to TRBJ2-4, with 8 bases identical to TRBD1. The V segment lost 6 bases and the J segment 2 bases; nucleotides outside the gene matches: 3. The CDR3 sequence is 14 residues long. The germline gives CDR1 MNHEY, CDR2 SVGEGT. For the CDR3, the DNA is TGTGCCAGCAGAACAGGGGGGTCCAAAAACATTCAGTACTTC. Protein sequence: CASRTGGSKNIQYF.

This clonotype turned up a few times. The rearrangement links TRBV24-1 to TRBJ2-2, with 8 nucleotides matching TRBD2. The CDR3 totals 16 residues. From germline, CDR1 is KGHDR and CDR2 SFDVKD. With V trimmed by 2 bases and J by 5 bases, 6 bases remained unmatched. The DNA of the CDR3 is TGTGCCACCAGTGATTCCCCGGGACTAGTTACCGGGGAGCTGTTTTTT. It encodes CATSDSPGLVTGELFF.

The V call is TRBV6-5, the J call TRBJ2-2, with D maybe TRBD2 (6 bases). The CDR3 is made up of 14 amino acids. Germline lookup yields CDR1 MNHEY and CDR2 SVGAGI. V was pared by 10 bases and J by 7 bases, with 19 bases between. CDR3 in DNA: TGTGCCATCAGACCGGGAGTAGACATCGGGGAGCTGTTTTTT. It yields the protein CAIRPGVDIGELFF.

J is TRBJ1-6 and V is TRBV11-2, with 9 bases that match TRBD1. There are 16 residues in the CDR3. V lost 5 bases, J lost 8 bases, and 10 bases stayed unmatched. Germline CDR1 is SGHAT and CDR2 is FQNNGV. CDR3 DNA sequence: TGTGCCAGCAGCCCCAGGGACAGGGAGGTTGATTCACCCCTCCACTTT. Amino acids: CASSPRDREVDSPLHF.

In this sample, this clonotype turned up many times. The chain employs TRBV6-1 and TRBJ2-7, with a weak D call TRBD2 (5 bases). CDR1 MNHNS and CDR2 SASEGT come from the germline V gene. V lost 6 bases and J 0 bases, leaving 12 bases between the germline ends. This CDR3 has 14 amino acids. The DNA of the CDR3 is TGTGCCAGCAGGAAGGACGGAGGCTCCTACGAGCAGTACTTC. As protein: CASRKDGGSYEQYF.

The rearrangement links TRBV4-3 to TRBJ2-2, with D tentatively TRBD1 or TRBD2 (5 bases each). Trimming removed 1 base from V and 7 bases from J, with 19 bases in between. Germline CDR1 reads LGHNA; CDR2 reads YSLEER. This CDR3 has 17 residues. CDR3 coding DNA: TGCGCCAGCAGCCAAGTGTCTTTCGGGACCCCCGGCGGGGAGCTGTTTTTT. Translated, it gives CASSQVSFGTPGGELFF.